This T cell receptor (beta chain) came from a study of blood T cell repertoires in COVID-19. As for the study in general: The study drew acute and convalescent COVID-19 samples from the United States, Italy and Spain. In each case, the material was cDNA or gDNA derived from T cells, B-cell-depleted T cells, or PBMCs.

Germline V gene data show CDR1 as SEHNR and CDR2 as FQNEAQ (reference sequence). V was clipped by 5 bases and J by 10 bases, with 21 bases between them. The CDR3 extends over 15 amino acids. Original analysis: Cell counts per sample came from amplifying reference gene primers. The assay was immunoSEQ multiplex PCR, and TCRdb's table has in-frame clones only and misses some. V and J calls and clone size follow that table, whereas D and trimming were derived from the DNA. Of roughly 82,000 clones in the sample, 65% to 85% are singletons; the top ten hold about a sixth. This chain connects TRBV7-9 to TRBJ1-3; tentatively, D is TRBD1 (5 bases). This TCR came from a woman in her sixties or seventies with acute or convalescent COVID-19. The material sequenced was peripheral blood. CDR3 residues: CASSVQARSSGTIYF. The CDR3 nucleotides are TGTGCCAGCAGCGTTCAGGCTAGGAGTTCAGGGACCATATATTTT.